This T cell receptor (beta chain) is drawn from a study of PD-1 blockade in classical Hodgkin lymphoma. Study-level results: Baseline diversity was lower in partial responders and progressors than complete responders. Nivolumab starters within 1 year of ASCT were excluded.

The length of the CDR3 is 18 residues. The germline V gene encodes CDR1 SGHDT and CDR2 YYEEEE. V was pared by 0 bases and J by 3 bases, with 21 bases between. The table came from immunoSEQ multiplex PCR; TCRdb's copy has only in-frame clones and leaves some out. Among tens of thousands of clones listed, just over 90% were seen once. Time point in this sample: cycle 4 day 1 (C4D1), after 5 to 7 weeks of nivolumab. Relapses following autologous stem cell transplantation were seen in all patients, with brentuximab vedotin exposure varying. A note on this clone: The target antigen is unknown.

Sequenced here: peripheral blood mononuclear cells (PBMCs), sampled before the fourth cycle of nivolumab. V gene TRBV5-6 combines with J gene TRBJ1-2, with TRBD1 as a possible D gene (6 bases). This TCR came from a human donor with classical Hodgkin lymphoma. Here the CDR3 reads CASSLVPRQDPGYYGYTF. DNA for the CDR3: TGTGCCAGCAGCTTGGTGCCCCGACAGGACCCGGGGTACTATGGCTACACCTTC.